These 15 T cell receptor beta chains share one sample of origin, sequenced in a study of cytomegalovirus exposure and HLA in healthy donors. PCR was performed using 60 Vbeta and 13 Jbeta primers. Profiled with immunoSEQ multiplex PCR; TCRdb holds only in-frame clones, not every one. The data show fewer than 250,000 clones, 82% seen once. Sequencing input: PBMCs. These receptors came from a man aged 40-49 years in good health and CMV-seropositive.

This clone showed up just a few times. The gene calls are TRBV7-9 and TRBJ2-6, with 11 nucleotides matching TRBD1. V was pared by 6 bases and J by 1 base, with 11 bases of the junction left unmatched. The V gene's germline CDR1 is SEHNR and CDR2 FQNEAQ (reference sequence). CDR3 length: 19 amino acids. The DNA of the CDR3 is TGTGCCAGCAGTGGGATTTGGGACAGGGGGATTTCTGGGGCCAACGTCCTGACTTTC. As protein: CASSGIWDRGISGANVLTF.

This clone came up once. V and J are TRBV11-2 and TRBJ1-1; 8 bases line up with TRBD1. Germline V gene sequence: CDR1 SGHAT, CDR2 FQNNGV. V shed 5 bases and J 4 bases; nucleotides not matched to a gene: 6. CDR3 length equals 14 residues. The CDR3 sequence is CASSSRGQITEAFF. DNA for the CDR3: TGTGCCAGCAGCAGCAGGGGGCAGATCACTGAAGCTTTCTTT. The full variable domain, rest sourced from reference TRBV11-2 and TRBJ1-1, is EAGVAQSPRYKIIEKRQSVAFWCNPISGHATLYWYQQILGQGPKLLIQFQNNGVVDDSQLPKDRFSAERLKGVDSTLKIQPAKLEDSAVYLCASSSRGQITEAFFGQGTRLTVV.

V is TRBV19 and J is TRBJ1-5; no clear D gene. The CDR3 consists of 17 residues. Germline CDR1 LNHDA, CDR2 SQIVND (reference sequence). The V end was cut by 2 bases, the J end by 6 bases, with 20 bases between. The CDR3 protein is CASSIPVGGGLSQPQHF. CDR3 sequence (DNA): TGTGCCAGTAGTATACCGGTTGGAGGAGGGTTGAGTCAGCCCCAGCATTTT. Full variable domain (remainder filled in from reference TRBV19 and TRBJ1-5): DGGITQSPKYLFRKEGQNVTLSCEQNLNHDAMYWYRQDPGQGLRLIYYSQIVNDFQKGDIAEGYSVSREKKESFPLTVTSAQKNPTAFYLCASSIPVGGGLSQPQHFGDGTRLSIL.

The rearrangement joins TRBV29-1 to TRBJ2-5; D is unclear. CDR3 length equals 13 residues. CDR1 is SQVTM and CDR2 is ANQGSEA in the germline V gene. V was pared by 6 bases and J by 5 bases, with 16 bases between. Here the CDR3 reads CSVVDTGRETQYF. The CDR3 bases are TGCAGCGTGGTCGACACTGGTCGGGAGACCCAGTACTTC.

V is TRBV5-1 and J is TRBJ2-7, with a possible D match to TRBD2 (6 bases). Deletions cut 3 bases from V and 0 bases from J, with 16 bases between. Germline CDR1 and CDR2: SGHRS and YFSETQ. The CDR3 is made up of 16 amino acids. CDR3 sequence reads: CASSWASGTSSYEQYV. The DNA for the CDR3 is TGCGCCAGCAGCTGGGCATCCGGGACTTCCTCCTACGAGCAGTACGTC.

The chain couples TRBV4-3 to TRBJ1-2, with 7 bases that match TRBD1. From germline, CDR1 is LGHNA and CDR2 YSLEER. Trimming at V came to 0 bases and at J to 10 bases, leaving 11 bases not matched to a gene. The CDR3 loop spans 15 amino acids. The DNA of the CDR3 is TGCGCCAGCAGCCAAGAGGGGACAGCGGGGGAGGCCTACACCTTC. Translation: CASSQEGTAGEAYTF.

This chain connects TRBV5-1 to TRBJ1-1, with 7 bases lining up with TRBD1. V dropped 0 bases and J dropped 10; count of bases not matched to a gene: 12. CDR3 length: 15 residues. The germline gives CDR1 SGHRS, CDR2 YFSETQ. The DNA of the CDR3 is TGCGCCAGCAGCTTGGGTCGAAGACAGGGAGACGCAGCTTTCTTT. It codes for CASSLGRRQGDAAFF.

The chain couples TRBV9 to TRBJ1-1; D is uncertain. The CDR3 contains 16 residues. Trimming removed 3 bases at V and 3 bases at J, with 18 bases between. The V gene's germline CDR1 is SGDLS and CDR2 YYNGEE. CDR3 DNA: TGTGCCAGCAGCGCATCTTTCCGTGAAGGAGACACTGAAGCTTTCTTT. Translated: CASSASFREGDTEAFF.

The J gene is TRBJ1-2, the V gene TRBV15; D not resolved. With 1 base removed from V and 6 bases from J, the gap between germline ends came to 15 bases. The CDR3 consists of 15 residues. Germline V gives CDR1 LNHNV, CDR2 YYDKDF (reference sequence). CDR3 sequence: CATSRGGEGLNGYTF. CDR3 nucleotides: TGTGCCACCAGCAGAGGAGGTGAAGGATTAAATGGCTACACCTTC.

The chain carries TRBV5-4 and TRBJ1-2; perhaps TRBD1 as D (5 bases). Trimming took 4 bases from V and 2 from J, leaving 15 bases between them. This CDR3 contains 15 residues. The germline V gene has CDR1 SGHNT and CDR2 YYREEE (reference sequence). CDR3 bases: TGTGCCAGCAGCATTGACAGATCCTCCAACTATGGCTACACCTTC. The encoded protein is CASSIDRSSNYGYTF.

The chain recombines TRBV30 with TRBJ1-1, with D maybe TRBD1 (5 bases). The CDR3 is 13 residues long. V was clipped by 0 bases and J by 11 bases, with 16 bases between them. Germline V gives CDR1 GTSNPN, CDR2 SVGIG (reference sequence). The CDR3: CAWSVRQQLEAFF. The CDR3 DNA is TGTGCCTGGAGTGTACGACAGCAGTTGGAGGCTTTCTTT.

The chain has TRBV6-4 and TRBJ2-2; possible D gene TRBD2, 5 bases. This CDR3 region has 15 residues. Germline-derived CDR1 and CDR2 are MRHNA and SNTAGT. Trimming removed 2 bases at V and 2 bases at J, with 9 bases between. DNA for the CDR3: TGTGCCAGCAGTGACATAGCGCGAAACACCGGGGAGCTGTTTTTT. It yields the protein CASSDIARNTGELFF.

The rearrangement joins TRBV15 to TRBJ1-4; D is unclear. Trimming took 0 bases from V and 2 from J, leaving 10 bases between them. This CDR3 has 16 amino acids. Per the germline V gene, CDR1 is LNHNV and CDR2 is YYDKDF (reference sequence). This chain's CDR3 is CATSRDHGGTNEKLFF. The DNA of the CDR3 is TGTGCCACCAGCAGAGATCACGGAGGGACTAATGAAAAACTGTTTTTT.

This clone was picked up a small number of times. V and J are TRBV7-9 and TRBJ2-7, with 11 bases identical to TRBD2. Germline lookup yields CDR1 SEHNR and CDR2 FQNEAQ (reference sequence). The CDR3 is made up of 16 amino acids. The V gene end was trimmed by 4 bases and the J gene end by 5 bases; junction bases not matched to a gene: 10. This chain's CDR3 is CASSWPTSGSFNEQYF. The DNA for the CDR3 is TGTGCCAGCAGCTGGCCTACTAGCGGGAGTTTCAACGAGCAGTACTTC. Based on the CDR3 plus reference TRBV7-9 and TRBJ2-7, the full variable domain is DTGVSQNPRHKITKRGQNVTFRCDPISEHNRLYWYRQTLGQGPEFLTYFQNEAQLEKSRLLSDRFSAERPKGSFSTLEIQRTEQGDSAMYLCASSWPTSGSFNEQYFGPGTRLTVT.

The chain employs TRBV4-2 and TRBJ2-2; 8 bases are shared with TRBD2. V was pared by 4 bases and J by 2 bases, with 12 bases of the junction left unmatched. The CDR3 spans 18 residues. Germline-derived CDR1 and CDR2 are LGHNA and YNFKEQ. The CDR3 sequence: CASSLPSQREKNTGELFF. The DNA for the CDR3 is TGTGCCAGCAGCCTCCCAAGTCAGCGGGAGAAAAACACCGGGGAGCTGTTTTTT.